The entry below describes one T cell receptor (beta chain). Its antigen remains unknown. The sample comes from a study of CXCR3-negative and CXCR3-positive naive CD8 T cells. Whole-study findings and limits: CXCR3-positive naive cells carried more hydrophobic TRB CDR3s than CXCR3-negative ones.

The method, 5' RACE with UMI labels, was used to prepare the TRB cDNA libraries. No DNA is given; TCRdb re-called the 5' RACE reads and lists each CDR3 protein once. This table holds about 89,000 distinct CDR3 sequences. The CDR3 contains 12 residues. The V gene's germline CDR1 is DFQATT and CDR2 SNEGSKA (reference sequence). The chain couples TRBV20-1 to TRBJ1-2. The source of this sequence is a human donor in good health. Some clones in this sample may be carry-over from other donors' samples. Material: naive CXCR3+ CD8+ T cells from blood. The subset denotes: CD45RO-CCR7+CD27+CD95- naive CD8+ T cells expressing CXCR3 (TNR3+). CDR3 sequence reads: CSARGTNYGYTF.